This TCR beta chain was sequenced during a study of cytomegalovirus exposure and HLA in healthy donors. Study background: Around 80 million unique TCR sequences came from HLA-typed donors in an early release.

Trimming took 2 bases from V and 0 from J, leaving 11 bases between them. This CDR3 spans 16 amino acids. CDR1 SGHKS and CDR2 YYEKEE come from the germline V gene (reference sequence). On this clone: Its antigen is currently unknown.

General study findings and limits: Some V segments (TRBV6-2 and TRBV6-3 among them) were excluded as indistinguishable.

Amplification used 60 Vbeta primers and 13 Jbeta primers. The protocol was immunoSEQ multiplex PCR, while the TCRdb copy is restricted to in-frame clones and leaves out a portion. The repertoire holds around 69,000 clones, with about 67% as singletons. Sequencing was performed on PBMCs. The rearrangement joins TRBV5-5 to TRBJ1-4; D perhaps matches TRBD1 (5 bases). This clonotype was obtained from a middle-aged man in good health and CMV-seropositive. DNA for the CDR3: TGTGCCAGCAGCTTCCCCGGGGGTCCAACTAATGAAAAACTGTTTTTT. Translated: CASSFPGGPTNEKLFF.